What follows is one T cell receptor (beta chain) and its context. The clone's antigen remains unknown. The input lacks base qualities; no much larger clone sits a single base away. Sequenced on an Illumina NovaSeq 6000. TCRalpha and TCRbeta cDNA libraries were built by 5'RACE with constant-segment primers, adding sample barcodes and unique molecular identifiers. Trizol reagent was used to extract RNA from every sample. Library amplification was performed in two PCR steps, and a second sample barcode and Illumina TruSeq adapters were introduced in the second step. The libraries were sequenced on an Illumina NovaSeq using 2 x 150 bp paired-end reads. The study's own analysis went as follows. Reads were demultiplexed and collapsed into UMI-guided consensus sequences with migec v1.2.7. Using mixcr v2.1.11, UMI consensuses were aligned to TRA and TRB V and J templates and then assembled into clonotypes. A clonotype was counted as expanded or contracted only if both edgeR and NoisET called the change significant, with noise models trained on biological replicates. For edgeR calls, a false discovery rate-adjusted p below 0.01 and a log2 fold-change threshold of 1 were applied. As an exploratory analysis of dynamics, max-normalized trajectories of the 1000 most abundant clonotypes were examined with PCA combined with hierarchical clustering. Each responding clone was given a CD4 or CD8 phenotype based on the CD4+ and CD8+ repertoires, which had been sequenced separately. The public reads were run again by TCRdb, first through fastp at Q25 and then through MiXCR, and only productive beta chains were kept. Rows with one shared CDR3 protein collapse into an entry with the most common genes and DNA. TCRdb, rather than the study authors, made the V and J calls. This sample is represented by about 420,000 distinct CDR3 sequences; about a quarter of them were singletons. The ten most abundant clones make up about an eighth of the sample.

These data originate in a study of T-cell memory formation after mild COVID-19 (dated by TCRdb to about 2021). For the study in its entirety: Most TCR sequence clusters were specific to one of the two donors. Longitudinal TCRalpha and TCRbeta repertoire sequencing tracked T-cell clones expanding and contracting after mild COVID-19 in a couple of donors. Two young, previously healthy adult volunteers made up the cohort, one male and one female. Broad study findings and their caveats: Contracting CD4+ clones turned up mainly in the CM and EM memory subsets, whereas EMRA was where CD8+ clones were enriched. The detection of some responding clones in pre-infection memory suggests that pre-existing cross-reactive memory T cells joined the SARS-CoV-2 response. Only a couple of mild cases were covered in the study, and larger cohorts including severe cases with pre-infection samples were considered necessary. Balanced CD4/CD8 phenotypes were observed for clones contracting from day 15 to 85, whereas a bias towards CD4+ was observed for a second wave of clones expanding from day 15 to 37. Whether the second-wave clones peaking on day 37 were SARS-CoV-2 specific was not confirmed.

V is trimmed back by 2 bases and J by 2 bases, and the junction contains 4 bases that no gene match accounts for. The CDR3 sequence holds 15 residues, the cysteine and phenylalanine included. Only the CDR3 DNA stays, 45 bases, in frame from base 1. The germline V gene (reference sequence) provides CDR1 PRHDT and CDR2 FYEKMQ. PBMCs were isolated by Ficoll-Paque density gradient centrifugation. Sequenced material: PBMCs or a T cell subset sorted from them (not recorded which). The chain is made from TRBV13 and TRBJ1-1, with 8 bases in between that match TRBD1. The receptor comes from an adult woman who had mild COVID-19 (a few samples of this study predate the infection). The sample titles of this study are shuffled in the database, so cell type and time point are left out; the donor was told from shared clones. The CDR3 amino acid sequence is: CASSLQGARNTEAFF. In nucleotide form, the sequence is TGTGCCAGCAGCTTACAGGGGGCGCGTAACACTGAAGCTTTCTTT.